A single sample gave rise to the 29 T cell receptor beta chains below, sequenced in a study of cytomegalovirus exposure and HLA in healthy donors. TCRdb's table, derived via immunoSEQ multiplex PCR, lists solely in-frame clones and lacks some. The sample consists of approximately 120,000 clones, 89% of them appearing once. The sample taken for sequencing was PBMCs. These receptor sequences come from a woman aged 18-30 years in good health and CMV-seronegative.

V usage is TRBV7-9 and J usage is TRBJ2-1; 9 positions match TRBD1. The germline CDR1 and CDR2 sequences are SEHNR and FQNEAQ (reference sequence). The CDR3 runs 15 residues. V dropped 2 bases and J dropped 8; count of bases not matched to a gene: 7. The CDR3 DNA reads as TGTGCCAGCAGCTTACTACAGGGGGCGCGGGATGAGCAGTTCTTC. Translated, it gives CASSLLQGARDEQFF.

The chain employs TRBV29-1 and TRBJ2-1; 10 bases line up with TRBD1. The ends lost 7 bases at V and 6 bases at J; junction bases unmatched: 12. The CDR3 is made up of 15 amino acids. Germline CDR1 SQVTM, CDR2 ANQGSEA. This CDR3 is CSARQGAFLGNEQFF. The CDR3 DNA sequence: TGCAGCGCCAGACAGGGGGCTTTTTTGGGCAATGAGCAGTTCTTC.

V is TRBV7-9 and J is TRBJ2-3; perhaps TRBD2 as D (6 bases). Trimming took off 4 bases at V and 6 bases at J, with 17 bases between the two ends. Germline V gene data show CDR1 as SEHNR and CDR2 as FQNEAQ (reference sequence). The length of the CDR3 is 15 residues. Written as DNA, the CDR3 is TGTGCCAGCAGCTCAGGGCTAGCCCGGGGGGATACGCAGTATTTT. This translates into CASSSGLARGDTQYF.

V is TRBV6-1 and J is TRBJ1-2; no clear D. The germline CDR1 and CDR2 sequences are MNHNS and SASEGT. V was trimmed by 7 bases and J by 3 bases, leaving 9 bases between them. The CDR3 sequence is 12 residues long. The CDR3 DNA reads TGTGCCAGCAACGACGGGGACTATGGCTACACCTTC. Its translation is CASNDGDYGYTF.

The CDR3 region is CALRQSSGNTIYF. The CDR3 nucleotides read TGTGCTTTGCGGCAGTCCTCTGGAAACACCATATATTTT. The V call is TRBV7-9, the J call TRBJ1-3; D unresolved. This CDR3 is built from 13 residues. CDR1 and CDR2 from the germline V gene are SEHNR and FQNEAQ (reference sequence).

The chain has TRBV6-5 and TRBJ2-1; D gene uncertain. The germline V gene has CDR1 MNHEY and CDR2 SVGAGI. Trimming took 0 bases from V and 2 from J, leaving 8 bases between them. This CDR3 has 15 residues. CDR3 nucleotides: TGTGCCAGCAGTTACTCTTTCCTAGCCTACAATGAGCAGTTCTTC. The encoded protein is CASSYSFLAYNEQFF.

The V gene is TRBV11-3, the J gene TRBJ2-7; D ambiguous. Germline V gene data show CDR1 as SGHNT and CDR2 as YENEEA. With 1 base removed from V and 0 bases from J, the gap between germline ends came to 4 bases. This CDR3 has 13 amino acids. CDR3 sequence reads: CASSLVSSYEQYF. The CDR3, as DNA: TGTGCCAGCAGCTTAGTTAGCTCCTACGAGCAGTACTTC. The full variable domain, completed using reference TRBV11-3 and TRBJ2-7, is EAGVVQSPRYKIIEKKQPVAFWCNPISGHNTLYWYLQNLGQGPELLIRYENEEAVDDSQLPKDRFSAERLKGVDSTLKIQPAELGDSAVYLCASSLVSSYEQYFGPGTRLTVT.

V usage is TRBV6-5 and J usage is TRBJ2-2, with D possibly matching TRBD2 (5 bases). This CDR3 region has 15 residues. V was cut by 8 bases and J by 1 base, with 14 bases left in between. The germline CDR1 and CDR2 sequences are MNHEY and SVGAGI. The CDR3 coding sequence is TGTGCCAGCTCAAGAGGGATTTTGAACACCGGGGAGCTGTTTTTT. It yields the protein CASSRGILNTGELFF.

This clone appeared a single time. This chain's CDR3 is CASSLTGPESTEAFF. The CDR3 DNA follows: TGCGCCAGCAGCCTGACAGGGCCCGAGTCCACTGAAGCTTTCTTT. The chain uses TRBV5-1 and TRBJ1-1; 7 bases are shared with TRBD1. Germline assignment: CDR1 SGHRS and CDR2 YFSETQ. Losses at the gene ends were 4 bases for V and 4 bases for J; bases not matched to a gene: 10. There are 15 residues in the CDR3.

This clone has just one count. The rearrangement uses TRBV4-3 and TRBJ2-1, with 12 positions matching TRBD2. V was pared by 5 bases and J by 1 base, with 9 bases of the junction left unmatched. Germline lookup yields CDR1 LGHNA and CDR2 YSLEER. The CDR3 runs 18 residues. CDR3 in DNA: TGCGCCAGCAGCTACCGACTAGCGGGAGTTAATTCCTACAATGAGCAGTTCTTC. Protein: CASSYRLAGVNSYNEQFF.

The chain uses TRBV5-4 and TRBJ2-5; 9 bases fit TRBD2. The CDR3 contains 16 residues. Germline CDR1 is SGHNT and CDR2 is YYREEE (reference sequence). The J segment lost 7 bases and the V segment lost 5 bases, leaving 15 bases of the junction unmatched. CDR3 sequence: CASSSWSASGVGTQYF. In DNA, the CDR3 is TGTGCCAGCAGTTCGTGGTCGGCTAGCGGGGTGGGGACCCAGTACTTC.

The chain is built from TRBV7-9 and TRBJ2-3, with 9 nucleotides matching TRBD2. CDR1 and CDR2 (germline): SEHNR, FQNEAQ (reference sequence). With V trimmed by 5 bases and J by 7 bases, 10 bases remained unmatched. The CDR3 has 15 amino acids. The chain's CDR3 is CASSPLREGLYTQYF. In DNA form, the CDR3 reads TGTGCCAGCAGCCCCCTGCGGGAGGGCCTGTATACGCAGTATTTT.

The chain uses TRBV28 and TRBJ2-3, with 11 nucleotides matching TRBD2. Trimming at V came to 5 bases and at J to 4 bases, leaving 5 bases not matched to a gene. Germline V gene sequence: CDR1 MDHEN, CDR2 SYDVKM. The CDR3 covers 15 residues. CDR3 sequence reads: CASSTLAGGADTQYF. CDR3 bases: TGTGCCAGCAGTACCCTAGCGGGAGGCGCAGATACGCAGTATTTT.

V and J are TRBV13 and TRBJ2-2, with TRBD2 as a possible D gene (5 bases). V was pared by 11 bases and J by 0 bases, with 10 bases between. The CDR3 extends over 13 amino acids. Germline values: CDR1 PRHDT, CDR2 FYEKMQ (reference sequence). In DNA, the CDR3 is TGTGCCGTTCCGGGAACGAACACCGGGGAGCTGTTTTTT. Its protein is CAVPGTNTGELFF.

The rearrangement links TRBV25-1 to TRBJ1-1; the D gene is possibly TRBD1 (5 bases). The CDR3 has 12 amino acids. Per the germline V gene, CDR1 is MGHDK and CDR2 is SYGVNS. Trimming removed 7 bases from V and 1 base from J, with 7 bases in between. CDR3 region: CASKGKNTEAFF. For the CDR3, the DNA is TGTGCCAGCAAGGGGAAGAACACTGAAGCTTTCTTT.

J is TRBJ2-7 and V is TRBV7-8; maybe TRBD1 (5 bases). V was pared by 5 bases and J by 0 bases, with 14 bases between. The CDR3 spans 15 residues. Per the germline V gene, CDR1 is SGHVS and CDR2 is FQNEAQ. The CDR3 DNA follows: TGTGCCAGCAGCACAACAGGTTGGGTCTCCTACGAGCAGTACTTC. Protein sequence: CASSTTGWVSYEQYF.

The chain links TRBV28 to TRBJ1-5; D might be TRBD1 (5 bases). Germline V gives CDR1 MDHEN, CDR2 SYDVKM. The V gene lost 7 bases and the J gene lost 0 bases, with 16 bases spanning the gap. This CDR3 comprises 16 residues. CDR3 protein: CASTPPRGYSNQPQHF. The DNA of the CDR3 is TGTGCCAGCACCCCCCCGCGGGGGTATAGCAATCAGCCCCAGCATTTT. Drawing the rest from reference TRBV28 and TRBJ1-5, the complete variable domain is DVKVTQSSRYLVKRTGEKVFLECVQDMDHENMFWYRQDPGLGLRLIYFSYDVKMKEKGDIPEGYSVSREKKERFSLILESASTNQTSMYLCASTPPRGYSNQPQHFGDGTRLSIL.

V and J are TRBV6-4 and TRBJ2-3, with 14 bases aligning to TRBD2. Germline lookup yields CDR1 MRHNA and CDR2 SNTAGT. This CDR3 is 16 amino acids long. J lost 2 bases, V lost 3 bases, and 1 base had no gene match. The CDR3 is CASSEGLAGATDTQYF. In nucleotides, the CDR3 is TGTGCCAGCAGTGAGGGACTAGCGGGGGCCACAGATACGCAGTATTTT.

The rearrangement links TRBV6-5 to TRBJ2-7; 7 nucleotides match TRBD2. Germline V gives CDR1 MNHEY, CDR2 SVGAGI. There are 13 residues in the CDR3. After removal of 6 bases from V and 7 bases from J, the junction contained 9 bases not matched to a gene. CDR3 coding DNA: TGTGCCAGCAGGCGCTGGGGGGGTGGAGAGCAGTACGTC. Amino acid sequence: CASRRWGGGEQYV.

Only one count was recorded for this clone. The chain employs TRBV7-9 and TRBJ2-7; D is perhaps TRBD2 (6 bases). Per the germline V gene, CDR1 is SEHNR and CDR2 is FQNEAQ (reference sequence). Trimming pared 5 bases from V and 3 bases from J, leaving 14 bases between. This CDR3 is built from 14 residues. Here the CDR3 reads CASSPDWEDYEQYF. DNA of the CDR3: TGTGCCAGCAGCCCCGACTGGGAGGACTACGAGCAGTACTTC.

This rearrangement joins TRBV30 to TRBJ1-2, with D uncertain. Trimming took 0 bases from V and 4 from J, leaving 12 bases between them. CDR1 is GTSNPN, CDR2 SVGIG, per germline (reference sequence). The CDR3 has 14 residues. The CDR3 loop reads CAWSVSGPSYGYTF. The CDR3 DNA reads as TGTGCCTGGAGTGTCTCTGGGCCCTCCTATGGCTACACCTTC.

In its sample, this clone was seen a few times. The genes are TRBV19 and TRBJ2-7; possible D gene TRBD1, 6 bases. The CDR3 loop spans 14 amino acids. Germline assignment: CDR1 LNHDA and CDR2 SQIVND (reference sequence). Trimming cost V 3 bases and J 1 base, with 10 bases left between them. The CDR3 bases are TGTGCCAGTAGTATTCCAGGGGCTTCCTACGAGCAGTACTTC. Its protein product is CASSIPGASYEQYF.

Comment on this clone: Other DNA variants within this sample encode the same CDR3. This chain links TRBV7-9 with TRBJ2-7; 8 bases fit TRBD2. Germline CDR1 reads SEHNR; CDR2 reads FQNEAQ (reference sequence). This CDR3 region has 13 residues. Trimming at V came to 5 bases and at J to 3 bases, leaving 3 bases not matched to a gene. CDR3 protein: CASSPGGGYEQYV. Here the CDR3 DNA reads TGTGCCAGCAGCCCCGGGGGGGGCTACGAGCAGTACGTC.

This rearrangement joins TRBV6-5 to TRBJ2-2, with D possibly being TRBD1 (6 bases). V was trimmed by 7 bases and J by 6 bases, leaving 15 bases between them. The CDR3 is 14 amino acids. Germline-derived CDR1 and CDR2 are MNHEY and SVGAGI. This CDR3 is CASTRRRGPGELFF. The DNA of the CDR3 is TGTGCCAGCACAAGGCGCAGGGGTCCCGGGGAGCTGTTTTTT.

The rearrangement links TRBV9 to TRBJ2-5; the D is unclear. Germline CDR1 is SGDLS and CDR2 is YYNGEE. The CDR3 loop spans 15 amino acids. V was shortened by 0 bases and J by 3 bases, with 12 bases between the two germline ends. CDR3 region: CASSVGTIGEETQYF. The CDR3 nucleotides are TGTGCCAGCAGCGTAGGTACGATCGGAGAAGAGACCCAGTACTTC.

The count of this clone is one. This chain's CDR3 is CASSSPWGQPSNEQFF. CDR3 sequence (DNA): TGTGCCAGCAGTTCCCCGTGGGGACAGCCAAGCAATGAGCAGTTCTTC. The chain has TRBV6-5 and TRBJ2-1, with 7 bases aligning to TRBD1. V gave up 4 bases and J gave up 6 bases; unmatched junction bases: 12. This CDR3 is built from 16 residues. The germline V gene has CDR1 MNHEY and CDR2 SVGAGI.

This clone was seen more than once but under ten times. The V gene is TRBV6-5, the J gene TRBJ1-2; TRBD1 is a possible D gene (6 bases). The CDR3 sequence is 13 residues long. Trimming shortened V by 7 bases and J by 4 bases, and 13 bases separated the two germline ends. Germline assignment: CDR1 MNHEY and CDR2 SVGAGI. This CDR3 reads CASTTGFFYGYTF. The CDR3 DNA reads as TGTGCCAGCACCACAGGGTTTTTCTATGGCTACACCTTC.

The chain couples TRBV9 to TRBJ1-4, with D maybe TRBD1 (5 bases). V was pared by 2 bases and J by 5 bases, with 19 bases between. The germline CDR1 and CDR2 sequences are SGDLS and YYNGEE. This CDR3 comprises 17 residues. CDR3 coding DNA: TGTGCCAGCAGCGTCCACGTCCCTTCAGGGATGAATGAAAAACTGTTTTTT. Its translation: CASSVHVPSGMNEKLFF.

The CDR3 region is CATSPLGGQGYNNYGYTF. The CDR3 bases are TGTGCCACCAGCCCCCTGGGGGGACAGGGGTATAATAACTATGGCTACACCTTC. This chain links TRBV15 with TRBJ1-2; TRBD1 aligns across 10 bases. Germline V CDR1 and CDR2: LNHNV, YYDKDF (reference sequence). The CDR3 is 18 residues long. V lost 5 bases, J lost 1 base, and 13 bases stayed unmatched.